What follows are 11 T cell receptor beta chains derived from one specimen sequenced in a study of immune cell composition in non-small cell lung cancer. TCRdb's copy holds only in-frame clones and misses some; the assay was immunoSEQ multiplex PCR. The table includes fewer than 6,000 clones, 78% detected once. What was sequenced was lung tumor tissue. These receptors originate from a human donor with non-small cell lung cancer.

The V gene is TRBV7-2, the J gene TRBJ2-3; D remains ambiguous. The CDR3 has 11 residues. Per germline, CDR1 SGHTA and CDR2 FQGNSA. V was cut by 5 bases and J by 11 bases, with 11 bases left in between. The CDR3 sequence is CASSPSRRQYF. In DNA, the CDR3 is TGTGCCAGCAGCCCTAGTCGCCGGCAGTATTTT.

The chain combines TRBV19 with TRBJ2-3; possible D gene TRBD1, 5 bases. Between the trimmed V and J ends, which lost 3 bases and 0 bases, there was a span of 13 bases. CDR3 length: 16 residues. Germline loops: CDR1 LNHDA, CDR2 SQIVND (reference sequence). CDR3 amino acids: CASSILGRASTDTQYF. For the CDR3, the DNA is TGTGCCAGTAGTATCTTGGGCAGGGCTAGCACAGATACGCAGTATTTT.

This chain links TRBV7-2 with TRBJ1-6; D not certain. The CDR3 has 16 residues. Germline CDR1 and CDR2: SGHTA and FQGNSA. Trimming left V 3 bases short and J 9 bases short, with 18 bases between. The CDR3 reads CASSLKEVTTGSPLHF. The CDR3 DNA follows: TGTGCCAGCAGCTTGAAAGAGGTTACCACGGGTTCACCCCTCCACTTT.

In this sample, this clone turned up once. The V gene is TRBV7-2, the J gene TRBJ2-2, with 13 bases fitting TRBD2. The CDR3 runs 18 residues. The ends lost 3 bases at V and 1 base at J; junction bases unmatched: 5. Germline-derived CDR1 and CDR2 are SGHTA and FQGNSA. The CDR3 protein is CASSFLRLAGGNTGELFF. CDR3 DNA sequence: TGTGCCAGCAGCTTCTTAAGACTAGCGGGGGGGAACACCGGGGAGCTGTTTTTT.

This chain joins TRBV20-1 and TRBJ2-7; no clear D. The CDR3 extends over 11 amino acids. V lost 5 bases, J lost 4 bases, and 9 bases lay in between. Germline values: CDR1 DFQATT, CDR2 SNEGSKA (reference sequence). The DNA for the CDR3 is TGCAGTGCTCGCTTAGAATACGAGCAGTACTTC. Its translation: CSARLEYEQYF.

The chain joins TRBV6-1 to TRBJ2-6; maybe TRBD1 (6 bases). Germline values: CDR1 MNHNS, CDR2 SASEGT. The CDR3 is 15 amino acids. V shed 8 bases and J shed 0 bases, with 11 bases lying between them. The CDR3 sequence: CASQGQSSGANVLTF. The CDR3 coding sequence is TGTGCCAGCCAAGGACAGAGCTCTGGGGCCAACGTCCTGACTTTC.

This chain links TRBV4-2 with TRBJ2-4; 7 bases agree with TRBD1. The CDR3 totals 20 residues. After removal of 4 bases from V and 0 bases from J, the junction contained 18 bases not matched to a gene. From germline, CDR1 is LGHNA and CDR2 YNFKEQ. The CDR3 region is CASSRDRASVQGLAKNIQYF. The CDR3 DNA is TGTGCCAGCAGCCGTGACAGGGCGAGTGTCCAAGGACTAGCCAAAAACATTCAGTACTTC.

The chain uses TRBV7-2 and TRBJ1-5; no definite D call. V gave up 1 base and J gave up 0 bases, with 13 bases separating them. The germline V gene has CDR1 SGHTA and CDR2 FQGNSA. CDR3 length equals 17 residues. The CDR3 loop reads CASSLGVQAGSNQPQHF. In DNA, the CDR3 is TGTGCCAGCAGCTTAGGGGTCCAGGCGGGTAGCAATCAGCCCCAGCATTTT.

In its sample, this clone was seen a few times. At one end the junction does not follow the germline gene, possibly because of a read error. This sequence joins TRBV7-7 and TRBJ2-1, with D tentatively TRBD2 (5 bases). This CDR3 region has 13 residues. Germline-derived CDR1 and CDR2 are SSHAT and FNYEAQ (reference sequence). The CDR3 DNA reads as TGTGCTAGCAGTACTAGTAATTCCAATGAGCAGTTCTTC. Amino acid sequence: CASSTSNSNEQFF.

The chain combines TRBV5-1 with TRBJ1-6; TRBD1 matches 8 bases. V dropped 4 bases and J dropped 7; count of bases not matched to a gene: 13. The CDR3 consists of 17 residues. Germline lookup yields CDR1 SGHRS and CDR2 YFSETQ. CDR3 region: CASSMGGQARRNSPLHF. As DNA, the CDR3 is TGCGCCAGCAGCATGGGGGGACAGGCCCGACGAAATTCACCCCTCCACTTT.

V usage is TRBV6-5 and J usage is TRBJ2-7; 7 bases are shared with TRBD2. Germline assignment: CDR1 MNHEY and CDR2 SVGAGI. The V and J ends lost 10 bases and 2 bases, in that order; junction bases with no gene match: 8. This CDR3 spans 13 amino acids. CDR3 loop: CATRGEVAYEQYF. Here the CDR3 DNA reads TGTGCCACCCGGGGGGAGGTAGCCTACGAGCAGTACTTC.